The 13 T cell receptor beta chains below come from one sample, sequenced in a study of T cell repertoires in cytomegalovirus infection (dated by TCRdb to between 2017 and 2020). Their antigens remain unidentified. Sequenced using an Illumina HiSeq 1500. The raw public reads went through TCRdb reprocessing: fastp at Q25, MiXCR clone calling, in-frame beta chains kept. Rows with one shared CDR3 protein collapse into an entry with the most common genes and DNA. In this sample the table shows around 800,000 distinct CDR3 sequences, about 30% of which occur a single time. The top ten hold 9.5% to 15% of the sample. Sample treatment or condition, as interpreted from the label and publication: in vitro stimulation with specific CMV peptide epitopes to enrich CMV-specific T cells. Sequenced here: cultured CD8+ T cells from PBMCs, sampled from culture after CMV antigen stimulation. These receptors were obtained from a human donor in good health (CMV status not recorded). Some clones in this sample may be carry-over from other donors' samples.

Of note for this clonotype: One junction end disagrees with the germline gene, perhaps due to a read error. This rearrangement joins TRBV19 to TRBJ2-7, with 15 bases aligning to TRBD2. This CDR3 has 17 residues. Per germline, CDR1 LNHDA and CDR2 SQIVND (reference sequence). Here the CDR3 DNA reads TGTGCCAGTAGTATCGGACTAGCGGGGGGGCCCTCCGACGAGCAGTACTTC. It is translated as CASSIGLAGGPSDEQYF.

The chain recombines TRBV15 with TRBJ2-7; D unresolved. In germline, CDR1 is LNHNV, CDR2 YYDKDF (reference sequence). Between the trimmed V and J ends, which lost 5 bases and 4 bases, there was a span of 9 bases. The CDR3 loop spans 12 amino acids. For the CDR3, the DNA is TGTGCCACCAGCGCCGTTGGGTACGAGCAGTACTTC. It yields the protein CATSAVGYEQYF.

In DNA, the CDR3 is TGTGCCAGCAGACCGGGACTAGGGCAAAACATTCAGTACTTC. Protein product: CASRPGLGQNIQYF. The chain joins TRBV12-3 or TRBV12-4 to TRBJ2-4, with 8 bases lining up with TRBD2. The CDR3 loop spans 14 amino acids. V dropped 6 bases and J dropped 5; count of bases not matched to a gene: 6.

This clonotype turned up a few times. The chain joins TRBV6-5 to TRBJ2-2, with 9 bases aligning to TRBD1. The CDR3 contains 17 residues. CDR1 is MNHEY and CDR2 is SVGAGI in the germline V gene. With 0 bases clipped from V and 4 bases from J, the junction kept 6 bases outside the gene matches. CDR3 residues: CASSYSSGQGPTGELFF. The DNA for the CDR3 is TGTGCCAGCAGTTACTCCTCGGGACAGGGCCCCACCGGGGAGCTGTTTTTT.

The chain is built from TRBV29-1 and TRBJ2-2; 8 bases align to TRBD1. Germline assignment: CDR1 SQVTM and CDR2 ANQGSEA. The CDR3 extends over 18 amino acids. Trimming took 7 bases from V and 0 from J; bases not matched to a gene: 16. The DNA for the CDR3 is TGCAGCGCCTGTTCCGGGACAGGAACTCCCGCGAACACCGGGGAGCTGTTTTTT. It encodes CSACSGTGTPANTGELFF.

This clonotype has only a few counts. The V and J genes are TRBV19 and TRBJ2-1, with D perhaps TRBD2 (6 bases). The germline gives CDR1 LNHDA, CDR2 SQIVND (reference sequence). This CDR3 is 13 amino acids long. V was pared by 6 bases and J by 6 bases, with 12 bases between. The DNA for the CDR3 is TGTGCCAGTAGCTTACTAGCTTCCAATGAGCAGTTCTTC. Protein product: CASSLLASNEQFF.

This rearrangement joins TRBV12-3 or TRBV12-4 to TRBJ1-1, with D perhaps matching TRBD1 (6 bases). This CDR3 has 15 amino acids. Trimming cost V 0 bases and J 5 bases, with 13 bases left between them. Here the CDR3 DNA reads TGTGCCAGCAGTTTAGCGGCGGGGGGGCGAACTGAAGCTTTCTTT. Protein product: CASSLAAGGRTEAFF.

In its sample, this clonotype was seen a few times. The V call is TRBV7-9, the J call TRBJ2-2; TRBD1 aligns across 7 bases. Trimming cost V 5 bases and J 4 bases; bases outside gene matches: 7. There are 15 residues in the CDR3. From germline, CDR1 is SEHNR and CDR2 FQNEAQ (reference sequence). CDR3 coding DNA: TGTGCCAGCAGCCACACAGGGGTAGGCACCGGGGAGCTGTTTTTT. It encodes CASSHTGVGTGELFF.

In regard to this clonotype: A much more abundant neighbour one base away suggests this may be a read error. The chain carries TRBV6-2 or TRBV6-3 and TRBJ2-1, with 12 bases that match TRBD1. Per germline, CDR1 MNHEY and CDR2 SVGEGT. Germline trimming cut 2 bases from V and 6 bases from J; bases unmatched to any gene: 8. The CDR3 spans 17 residues. For the CDR3, the DNA is TGTGCCAGCAGTTACGAGGGACAGGGGGCAGGTTGCAATGAGCAGTTCTTC. It codes for CASSYEGQGAGCNEQFF.

This clonotype was recorded a few times. V and J are TRBV20-1 and TRBJ1-5, with D uncertain. This CDR3 is 14 amino acids long. V dropped 5 bases and J dropped 0 bases, with 11 bases sitting between them. The germline V gene encodes CDR1 DFQATT and CDR2 SNEGSKA (reference sequence). The CDR3 sequence is CSAPGPFSNQPQHF. In nucleotides, the CDR3 is TGCAGTGCTCCCGGACCCTTTAGCAATCAGCCCCAGCATTTT.

This rearrangement joins TRBV7-2 to TRBJ2-5, with 8 positions matching TRBD2. J was trimmed by 0 bases and V by 5 bases; bases with no gene match: 8. This CDR3 comprises 16 residues. Per the germline V gene, CDR1 is SGHTA and CDR2 is FQGNSA. The CDR3 nucleotides are TGTGCCAGCAGCCTCGAGCGGGGGATGTACCAAGAGACCCAGTACTTC. Translated: CASSLERGMYQETQYF.

This clonotype has a count of ten or more. The chain recombines TRBV7-8 with TRBJ2-1, with 15 bases identical to TRBD2. CDR3 length: 18 amino acids. Germline CDR1 reads SGHVS; CDR2 reads FQNEAQ. Trimming removed 4 bases from V and 5 bases from J; junction bases left unmatched: 9. The CDR3 loop reads CASSYQGLAGGPHNEQFF. In DNA form, the CDR3 reads TGTGCCAGCAGCTACCAAGGACTAGCGGGGGGGCCACACAATGAGCAGTTCTTC.

The CDR3 sequence is CATTTSGGEDTQYF. CDR3 nucleotide sequence: TGTGCAACCACGACTAGCGGGGGGGAAGATACGCAGTATTTT. The chain joins TRBV27 to TRBJ2-3, with 14 bases aligning to TRBD2. The CDR3 is made up of 14 amino acids. Germline V gene data show CDR1 as MNHEY and CDR2 as SMNVEV (reference sequence).